The 23 T cell receptor beta chains reported below all come from one sample, sequenced in a study of CD8 T cells in Susac syndrome. RNA amounts of about 0.5 to 1 ug underwent reverse transcription with random hexamers. TCRdb analysed the immunoSEQ multiplex PCR reads with MiXCR anew, one entry per CDR3 protein. The table shows 150,000 or so distinct CDR3 sequences, with approximately 94% occurring only once. The sample consisted of CD4+ T cells from PBMCs. The receptors come from a human donor with multiple sclerosis.

This clonotype was recorded once. The chain is built from TRBV7-2 and TRBJ2-5, with a weak D call TRBD1 (6 bases). Trimming removed 8 bases at V and 2 bases at J, with 9 bases between. This CDR3 has 12 residues. Germline V gene sequence: CDR1 SGHTA, CDR2 FQGNSA. The DNA of the CDR3 is TGTGCCAGCGCCACAGGGCAAGAGACCCAGTACTTC. Its protein product is CASATGQETQYF.

This clonotype has just a few counts. The V call is TRBV29-1, the J call TRBJ2-5; D ambiguous. The CDR3 contains 11 residues. Germline V gives CDR1 SQVTM, CDR2 ANQGSEA. V lost 5 bases and J 2 bases, leaving 6 bases between the germline ends. The CDR3 DNA reads as TGCAGCGTTTACCGTCAAGAGACCCAGTACTTC. This gives the protein CSVYRQETQYF.

The chain recombines TRBV27 with TRBJ1-1; 8 bases align to TRBD1. Trimming removed 6 bases from V and 0 bases from J; junction bases left unmatched: 3. CDR3 length: 14 residues. CDR1 and CDR2 (germline): MNHEY, SMNVEV (reference sequence). The CDR3 nucleotides are TGTGCCAGCAGCCGGACAGGGTTGAACACTGAAGCTTTCTTT. It translates to CASSRTGLNTEAFF.

The chain couples TRBV6-1 to TRBJ1-4; TRBD1 is a possible D gene (6 bases). Germline V lookup: CDR1 MNHNS, CDR2 SASEGT. CDR3 size: 16 residues. Trimming stripped 2 bases from V and 8 bases from J, with 18 bases between. In DNA, the CDR3 is TGTGCCAGCAGTGAACCCAGGGGACCCGGCCAAGAAAAACTGTTTTTT. This gives the protein CASSEPRGPGQEKLFF.

The rearrangement links TRBV11-2 to TRBJ1-1, with D tentatively TRBD1 (6 bases). Germline CDR1 SGHAT, CDR2 FQNNGV. The CDR3 is 13 residues long. The germline V and J ends were trimmed by 2 bases and 4 bases, with 8 bases remaining between them. The CDR3 sequence: CASSLSQGTEAFF. Written as DNA, the CDR3 is TGTGCCAGCAGCTTATCACAGGGCACTGAAGCTTTCTTT. Filled out from reference TRBV11-2 and TRBJ1-1, the complete variable domain reads EAGVAQSPRYKIIEKRQSVAFWCNPISGHATLYWYQQILGQGPKLLIQFQNNGVVDDSQLPKDRFSAERLKGVDSTLKIQPAKLEDSAVYLCASSLSQGTEAFFGQGTRLTVV.

This clonotype appeared a single time. CDR3 coding DNA: TGTGCCAGCAGCTGGGACAGCGCGGCCAAAAACATTCAGTACTTC. As protein: CASSWDSAAKNIQYF. The genes are TRBV7-9 and TRBJ2-4; 7 nucleotides align to TRBD1. From germline, CDR1 is SEHNR and CDR2 FQNEAQ (reference sequence). Germline trimming cut 4 bases from V and 1 base from J; bases unmatched to any gene: 4. There are 15 residues in the CDR3.

V usage is TRBV4-1 and J usage is TRBJ1-1; D is uncertain. The CDR3 length is 13 residues. CDR1 is MGHRA and CDR2 is YSYEKL in the germline V gene. V lost 2 bases to trimming and J lost 6 bases, with 10 bases between them. CDR3 loop: CASSQLGGPEAFF. CDR3 in DNA: TGCGCCAGCAGCCAATTGGGTGGTCCTGAAGCTTTCTTT.

V gene TRBV20-1 combines with J gene TRBJ2-1, with D possibly called TRBD1 or TRBD2 (5 bases each). Trimming pared 5 bases from V and 0 bases from J, leaving 17 bases between. Germline CDR1 reads DFQATT; CDR2 reads SNEGSKA (reference sequence). CDR3 size: 16 residues. The CDR3 reads CSAPGTQTSSYNEQFF. The CDR3 DNA reads as TGCAGTGCTCCCGGGACCCAAACGAGCTCCTACAATGAGCAGTTCTTC.

The rearrangement links TRBV7-6 to TRBJ2-7; TRBD2 agrees at 8 bases. The CDR3 runs 15 residues. The ends lost 4 bases at V and 2 bases at J; junction bases unmatched: 7. Germline CDR1 and CDR2: SGHVS and FNYEAQ. The CDR3 loop is CASSSLTGGTYEQYF. The CDR3 DNA follows: TGTGCCAGCAGCTCTCTCACGGGAGGGACCTACGAGCAGTACTTC. Drawing the rest from reference TRBV7-6 and TRBJ2-7, the complete variable domain is GAGVSQSPRYKVTKRGQDVALRCDPISGHVSLYWYRQALGQGPEFLTYFNYEAQQDKSGLPNDRFSAERPEGSISTLTIQRTEQRDSAMYRCASSSLTGGTYEQYFGPGTRLTVT.

The rearrangement uses TRBV7-9 and TRBJ2-5; 12 bases line up with TRBD2. CDR3 length: 16 residues. Germline CDR1 is SEHNR and CDR2 is FQNEAQ (reference sequence). Germline trimming cut 5 bases from V and 4 bases from J; bases unmatched to any gene: 8. CDR3 loop: CASSTGLAGTGETQYF. CDR3 DNA sequence: TGTGCCAGCAGCACTGGACTAGCGGGAACTGGAGAGACCCAGTACTTC.

This clonotype showed up just a few times. The V call is TRBV30, the J call TRBJ2-7; D ambiguous. The CDR3 loop spans 12 amino acids. The V end was cut by 8 bases, the J end by 2 bases, with 13 bases between. Germline CDR1 reads GTSNPN; CDR2 reads SVGIG (reference sequence). The CDR3 here is CAATVGTYEQYF. DNA of the CDR3: TGTGCCGCCACGGTCGGAACCTACGAGCAGTACTTC. Supplemented by reference TRBV30 and TRBJ2-7, the full variable domain reads SQTIHQWPATLVQPVGSPLSLECTVEGTSNPNLYWYRQAAGRGLQLLFYSVGIGQISSEVPQNLSASRPQDRQFILSSKKLLLSDSGFYLCAATVGTYEQYFGPGTRLTVT.

This clonotype has a single count. The chain has TRBV25-1 and TRBJ1-4; D remains unclear. V lost 8 bases and J 0 bases, leaving 7 bases between the germline ends. Germline V lookup: CDR1 MGHDK, CDR2 SYGVNS. CDR3 size: 13 residues. Here the CDR3 DNA reads TGTGCCAGCGCAGATGCAACTAATGAAAAACTGTTTTTT. It encodes CASADATNEKLFF.

The CDR3 DNA reads TGTGCCAGCAGTCTAACGTTCACCGGGGAGCTGTTTTTT. This sequence encodes CASSLTFTGELFF. The genes are TRBV27 and TRBJ2-2, with D unclear. The CDR3 extends over 13 amino acids. Germline V lookup: CDR1 MNHEY, CDR2 SMNVEV (reference sequence). V gave up 5 bases and J gave up 4 bases, with 8 bases separating them.

This chain connects TRBV20-1 to TRBJ2-5, with TRBD2 identical over 9 bases. J was trimmed by 5 bases and V by 6 bases; bases with no gene match: 10. The CDR3 loop spans 14 amino acids. Germline CDR1 reads DFQATT; CDR2 reads SNEGSKA (reference sequence). CDR3 loop: CSAGPSGRWETQYF. In nucleotides, the CDR3 is TGCAGTGCCGGGCCCAGCGGGAGGTGGGAGACCCAGTACTTC.

This clonotype appeared once. The chain employs TRBV11-2 and TRBJ1-2; D gene uncertain. Trimming left V 5 bases short and J 8 bases short, with 18 bases between. The CDR3 is 14 residues long. The germline CDR1 and CDR2 sequences are SGHAT and FQNNGV. The CDR3 loop reads CASSPEQFIGGYTF. CDR3 DNA sequence: TGTGCCAGCAGCCCTGAACAATTTATCGGCGGCTACACCTTC.

The table lists this clonotype with a count of one. The chain has TRBV29-1 and TRBJ1-1; TRBD1 aligns across 9 bases. Germline loops: CDR1 SQVTM, CDR2 ANQGSEA. V dropped 5 bases and J dropped 3; count of bases not matched to a gene: 10. This CDR3 region has 15 residues. The CDR3 region is CSVTRGTGTYTEAFF. The CDR3 bases are TGCAGCGTTACAAGGGGGACAGGGACATACACTGAAGCTTTCTTT.

This chain joins TRBV7-2 and TRBJ2-7; tentatively, D is TRBD2 (6 bases). V was clipped by 5 bases and J by 6 bases, with 17 bases between them. This CDR3 spans 14 amino acids. CDR1 and CDR2 from the germline V gene are SGHTA and FQGNSA. In DNA, the CDR3 is TGTGCCAGCAGCACCGCATTACTAGCTTTCGAGCAGTACTTC. Translation: CASSTALLAFEQYF.

This clonotype was found a few times. V is TRBV29-1 and J is TRBJ2-7; D perhaps matches TRBD1 (6 bases). V lost 6 bases, J lost 3 bases, and 15 bases lay in between. The germline CDR1 and CDR2 sequences are SQVTM and ANQGSEA. This CDR3 comprises 13 residues. The CDR3 region is CSVTGTLNYEQYF. CDR3 DNA sequence: TGCAGCGTAACCGGGACACTTAACTACGAGCAGTACTTC.

CDR3 region: CSVEVGLAGATYEQYF. The CDR3 bases are TGCAGCGTTGAAGTGGGACTAGCGGGAGCAACCTACGAGCAGTACTTC. The chain has TRBV29-1 and TRBJ2-7, with 14 bases matching TRBD2. The trim removed 1 base at V and 2 bases at J, leaving 4 bases unmatched. The CDR3 loop spans 16 amino acids. Germline CDR1 reads SQVTM; CDR2 reads ANQGSEA.

This clonotype was seen only once. This sequence joins TRBV14 and TRBJ2-1; perhaps TRBD2 as D (6 bases). V shed 4 bases and J shed 4 bases, with 11 bases lying between them. This CDR3 is built from 14 residues. Germline loops: CDR1 SGHDN, CDR2 FVKESK. DNA for the CDR3: TGTGCCAGCAGCCGAGCTAGCGCTTACAATGAGCAGTTCTTC. Residues: CASSRASAYNEQFF.

The chain carries TRBV7-2 and TRBJ2-2, with D maybe TRBD2 (5 bases). V was trimmed by 5 bases and J by 6 bases, leaving 10 bases between them. Germline V gene data show CDR1 as SGHTA and CDR2 as FQGNSA. The CDR3 is 13 amino acids. CDR3 DNA sequence: TGTGCCAGCAGCCCCACTAGGTCCGGGGAGCTGTTTTTT. It encodes CASSPTRSGELFF.

The J gene is TRBJ1-2, the V gene TRBV18; D is ambiguous. The germline gives CDR1 KGHSH, CDR2 LQKENI. This CDR3 has 13 residues. V shed 3 bases and J shed 6 bases, with 11 bases lying between them. CDR3 in amino acids: CASSPTYSDGYTF. The DNA of the CDR3 is TGTGCCAGCTCACCGACCTACAGTGATGGCTACACCTTC.

The chain employs TRBV14 and TRBJ2-1; 10 bases fit TRBD2. Germline trimming cut 8 bases from V and 3 bases from J; bases unmatched to any gene: 4. CDR3 length: 14 amino acids. Germline assignment: CDR1 SGHDN and CDR2 FVKESK. The CDR3 region has the DNA TGTGCCAGCGCTAGCGGGAGTATCTACAATGAGCAGTTCTTC. Translating gives CASASGSIYNEQFF.